Detailed here is one T cell receptor beta chain. Using immunoSEQ multiplex PCR, the repertoire was profiled, and TCRdb retains in-frame clones only, with some absent. The sample comprises roughly 160,000 clones, approximately 83% of which are singletons, and under 15% rests with the top ten. These data are taken from a study of blood T cell repertoires in COVID-19. J gave up 5 bases and V 6 bases, and 11 bases lay outside the gene matches. Germline V gives CDR1 MNHEY, CDR2 SVGAGI. The CDR3 is 15 residues long. Sequencing used PBMCs or T cells enriched from blood (not recorded which). This rearrangement joins TRBV6-5 to TRBJ2-5, with 8 positions matching TRBD2. This clonotype was sampled from a woman aged 60-75 years who had recovered from COVID-19. The CDR3, as DNA: TGTGCCAGCAGAGCCGGGACTAGGGGCGCTGAGACCCAGTACTTC. Its protein is CASRAGTRGAETQYF.